The following is a T cell receptor beta chain sequence with its context. This sample was included in a study of shared clonotypes between healthy human individuals. Memory CD4+ cells were the fraction left after CD45RA+ naive selection. Authors' processing steps: Junction-only sequences without quality scores came from ImmunoSEQ, so filtering differed. Libraries were prepared by immunoSEQ multiplex PCR; TCRdb keeps only in-frame clonotypes and omits some of them. V, J and clone size derive from that table, while D and trimming were established from the DNA sequence. The sample lists some 2.3 million clones, roughly 93% occurring once. Germline-derived CDR1 and CDR2 are SGHKS and YYEKEE (reference sequence). The CDR3 spans 16 residues. Trimming removed 3 bases at V and 8 bases at J, with 20 bases between.

The receptor was derived from a young man in good health. Some clones in this sample may be carry-over from other donors' samples. The source material was naive CD4+ T cells from PBMCs. The subset was: CD45RA+ positively selected. The V and J genes are TRBV5-5 and TRBJ1-4, with a weak D call TRBD1 (6 bases). In nucleotides, the CDR3 is TGTGCCAGCAGCTCCCTCGAGGGGGGGCTGGAGGAAAAACTGTTTTTT. The encoded protein is CASSSLEGGLEEKLFF.